The 22 T cell receptor beta chains listed next were all sequenced from one sample in a study of CD8+ T cells in alopecia areata. Sample treatment: oral pan-JAK inhibitor, 5-10 mg twice daily. RNA was extracted and reverse transcribed into cDNA as the sequencing template. The protocol was immunoSEQ multiplex PCR, while the TCRdb copy is restricted to in-frame clones and leaves out a portion. The sample has 79,000 or so clones, approximately 70% seen once. Sequenced here: CD8+ T cells sorted from blood, sampled at week 24, from a patient treated with tofacitinib. The receptors originated from a human donor with alopecia areata.

The table lists this clone with a count of one. The chain couples TRBV9 to TRBJ2-6; D remains ambiguous. This CDR3 region has 14 residues. Germline CDR1 reads SGDLS; CDR2 reads YYNGEE. V was clipped by 8 bases and J by 4 bases, with 13 bases between them. The CDR3 spells CASSSSSGANVLTF. CDR3 DNA sequence: TGTGCCAGTAGCTCGAGTTCCGGGGCCAACGTCCTGACTTTC.

This chain connects TRBV7-3 to TRBJ2-1, with TRBD2 identical over 12 bases. V lost 3 bases, J lost 4 bases, and 10 bases stayed unmatched. Per germline, CDR1 SGHTA and CDR2 FQGTGA. CDR3 length equals 18 residues. CDR3 region: CASSLVGLTSGGYNEQFF. The CDR3 DNA follows: TGTGCCAGCAGCTTGGTGGGCCTGACTAGCGGGGGATACAATGAGCAGTTCTTC.

The chain employs TRBV7-9 and TRBJ2-2, with 7 bases aligning to TRBD1. Germline CDR1 is SEHNR and CDR2 is FQNEAQ (reference sequence). After removal of 4 bases from V and 2 bases from J, the junction contained 7 bases not matched to a gene. This CDR3 region has 16 residues. The CDR3 spells CASSSPGTDNTGELFF. Here the CDR3 DNA reads TGTGCCAGCAGCTCACCCGGGACAGATAACACCGGGGAGCTGTTTTTT.

This clone showed up just once. The chain recombines TRBV6-9 with TRBJ2-6, with 7 bases lining up with TRBD1. The CDR3 is 18 amino acids. The V gene's germline CDR1 is MNHGY and CDR2 SVAAGI. With 8 bases clipped from V and 3 bases from J, the junction kept 16 bases outside the gene matches. CDR3 DNA: TGTGCCAGCGGTGGGTCGAAACCCAGGGGGTATGGGGCCAACGTCCTGACTTTC. Protein product: CASGGSKPRGYGANVLTF.

The rearrangement links TRBV27 to TRBJ1-1; tentative D call: TRBD1 (5 bases). V was cut by 5 bases and J by 6 bases, with 13 bases left in between. The CDR3 extends over 13 amino acids. Germline lookup yields CDR1 MNHEY and CDR2 SMNVEV (reference sequence). CDR3 region: CASSPGGLPEAFF. CDR3 DNA: TGTGCCAGCAGTCCGGGGGGTCTTCCTGAAGCTTTCTTT.

This clone was found a few times. The chain joins TRBV29-1 to TRBJ2-7, with a possible D match to TRBD2 (6 bases). This CDR3 region has 15 residues. V lost 2 bases, J lost 0 bases, and 14 bases lay in between. The V gene's germline CDR1 is SQVTM and CDR2 ANQGSEA. CDR3 coding DNA: TGCAGCGTTGAATCTTGGGACTCCGACTCCTACGAGCAGTACTTC. Its translation is CSVESWDSDSYEQYF.

V and J are TRBV19 and TRBJ1-5, with a tentative D call TRBD1 (5 bases). Trimming cost V 8 bases and J 6 bases, with 11 bases left between them. CDR3 length: 12 amino acids. Germline lookup yields CDR1 LNHDA and CDR2 SQIVND (reference sequence). This chain's CDR3 is CASGGGSQPQHF. CDR3 DNA sequence: TGTGCCAGTGGGGGGGGGAGTCAGCCCCAGCATTTT. Complete variable domain (other parts from reference TRBV19 and TRBJ1-5): DGGITQSPKYLFRKEGQNVTLSCEQNLNHDAMYWYRQDPGQGLRLIYYSQIVNDFQKGDIAEGYSVSREKKESFPLTVTSAQKNPTAFYLCASGGGSQPQHFGDGTRLSIL.

The V and J genes are TRBV30 and TRBJ2-5, with 9 bases matching TRBD2. The CDR3 length is 13 residues. Germline V gene data show CDR1 as GTSNPN and CDR2 as SVGIG (reference sequence). V shed 4 bases and J 5 bases; nucleotides not matched to a gene: 5. CDR3 DNA sequence: TGTGCCTGGATGGGACTAGCACGCGAGACCCAGTACTTC. This codes for CAWMGLARETQYF.

This clone was detected only a few times. The genes are TRBV23-1 and TRBJ2-1, with 7 bases lining up with TRBD1. TRBV23-1 is given ORF status, its function remaining uncertain. This CDR3 is 11 amino acids long. The ends lost 4 bases at V and 15 bases at J; junction bases unmatched: 6. The CDR3: CASSPRQGGFF. CDR3 DNA sequence: TGCGCCAGCAGTCCGAGACAGGGCGGGTTCTTC.

This clone showed up just once. This CDR3 is also generated by other DNA sequences in the sample. This chain joins TRBV29-1 and TRBJ2-7; D is possibly TRBD1 (6 bases). Trimming removed 4 bases from V and 0 bases from J, with 10 bases in between. The CDR3 loop spans 13 amino acids. From germline, CDR1 is SQVTM and CDR2 ANQGSEA. The CDR3 spells CSVVGTSSYEQYF. CDR3 bases: TGCAGCGTTGTAGGGACAAGCTCCTACGAGCAGTACTTC.

This clone was seen just once. This chain connects TRBV5-6 to TRBJ1-4; D gene ambiguous. Germline V gives CDR1 SGHDT, CDR2 YYEEEE. Trimming left V 4 bases short and J 3 bases short, with 13 bases between. This CDR3 comprises 15 residues. The CDR3 nucleotides are TGTGCCAGCAGCCCGTCCTTCCGTCCTAATGAAAAACTGTTTTTT. This sequence encodes CASSPSFRPNEKLFF.

The table lists this clone with a few counts. CDR3 loop: CASSLPRDRDTDTQYF. The CDR3 region has the DNA TGCGCCAGCAGCTTGCCCCGGGACAGGGACACAGATACGCAGTATTTT. This chain uses TRBV5-1 with TRBJ2-3, with TRBD1 matching over 9 bases. The germline CDR1 and CDR2 sequences are SGHRS and YFSETQ. J lost 2 bases, V lost 1 base, and 5 bases had no gene match. The CDR3 consists of 16 residues.

This clone was found a few times. The J gene is TRBJ2-1, the V gene TRBV6-4; 10 nucleotides line up with TRBD2. The CDR3 has 15 amino acids. Trimming cost V 8 bases and J 2 bases; bases outside gene matches: 6. Germline lookup yields CDR1 MRHNA and CDR2 SNTAGT. CDR3 sequence reads: CASGRTSGTYNEQFF. In DNA, the CDR3 is TGTGCCAGCGGACGGACTAGCGGAACCTACAATGAGCAGTTCTTC.

This chain joins TRBV4-1 and TRBJ1-2, with D uncertain. Germline assignment: CDR1 MGHRA and CDR2 YSYEKL. CDR3 size: 12 residues. Trimming cost V 0 bases and J 6 bases, with 5 bases left between them. CDR3 sequence reads: CASSQDGDGYTF. The CDR3, as DNA: TGCGCCAGCAGCCAAGATGGCGATGGCTACACCTTC.

The V call is TRBV14, the J call TRBJ1-1; D not certain. The CDR3 loop spans 13 amino acids. Germline CDR1 is SGHDN and CDR2 is FVKESK. Trimming stripped 4 bases from V and 2 bases from J, with 8 bases between. In DNA form, the CDR3 reads TGTGCCAGCAGCCGTAGAGGTAACACTGAAGCTTTCTTT. Translating it yields CASSRRGNTEAFF.

The rearrangement joins TRBV4-1 to TRBJ2-2; D is unclear. Between the trimmed V and J ends, which lost 4 bases and 1 base, there was a span of 7 bases. CDR1 and CDR2 (germline): MGHRA, YSYEKL. This CDR3 has 14 amino acids. The CDR3 region has the DNA TGCGCCAGCAGCCTGAAACAGAACACCGGGGAGCTGTTTTTT. This codes for CASSLKQNTGELFF.

The rearrangement uses TRBV18 and TRBJ2-7; D uncertain. Germline assignment: CDR1 KGHSH and CDR2 LQKENI. V was pared by 1 base and J by 5 bases, with 18 bases between. The CDR3 sequence is 16 residues long. In DNA, the CDR3 is TGTGCCAGCTCACCACAGTTGGGTCACTATCAAAACGAGCAGTACTTC. As protein: CASSPQLGHYQNEQYF.

The gene calls are TRBV27 and TRBJ1-1, with D perhaps TRBD1 (6 bases). Germline values: CDR1 MNHEY, CDR2 SMNVEV (reference sequence). V was cut by 5 bases and J by 0 bases, with 7 bases left in between. This CDR3 comprises 13 residues. The CDR3 here is CASSPGVNTEAFF. The CDR3 DNA sequence: TGTGCCAGCAGTCCAGGGGTGAACACTGAAGCTTTCTTT.

This chain links TRBV6-5 with TRBJ1-1; D is ambiguous. Trimming removed 8 bases at V and 4 bases at J, with 14 bases between. The CDR3 runs 13 residues. From germline, CDR1 is MNHEY and CDR2 SVGAGI. The CDR3 DNA reads TGTGCCAGCCAGGACGGCTTGAGCACTGAAGCTTTCTTT. Protein sequence: CASQDGLSTEAFF.

In this sample, this clone turned up a few times. The rearrangement uses TRBV6-1 and TRBJ2-5, with a tentative D call TRBD1 (6 bases). Trimming stripped 4 bases from V and 2 bases from J, with 20 bases between. Germline V CDR1 and CDR2: MNHNS, SASEGT. The CDR3 is 17 residues long. CDR3 coding DNA: TGTGCCAGCAGTGCCGGGCAGGGGCCCGGACCGCAAGAGACCCAGTACTTC. Residues: CASSAGQGPGPQETQYF.

This clone was seen a few times. The chain uses TRBV7-8 and TRBJ2-6; D gene uncertain. Trimming removed 1 base from V and 0 bases from J, with 10 bases in between. CDR1 and CDR2 (germline): SGHVS, FQNEAQ. The CDR3 has 17 amino acids. CDR3 nucleotides: TGTGCCAGCAGCTTAGATGGGATGAGCTCTGGGGCCAACGTCCTGACTTTC. Translating gives CASSLDGMSSGANVLTF.

The CDR3 bases are TGTGCCAGCAGCGTAGGGGGCAGCTCCTACGAGCAGTACTTC. Its protein is CASSVGGSSYEQYF. The genes are TRBV9 and TRBJ2-7, with a weak D call TRBD1 (5 bases). The CDR3 is 14 residues long. Germline lookup yields CDR1 SGDLS and CDR2 YYNGEE. The V gene lost 0 bases and the J gene lost 0 bases, with 7 bases spanning the gap.